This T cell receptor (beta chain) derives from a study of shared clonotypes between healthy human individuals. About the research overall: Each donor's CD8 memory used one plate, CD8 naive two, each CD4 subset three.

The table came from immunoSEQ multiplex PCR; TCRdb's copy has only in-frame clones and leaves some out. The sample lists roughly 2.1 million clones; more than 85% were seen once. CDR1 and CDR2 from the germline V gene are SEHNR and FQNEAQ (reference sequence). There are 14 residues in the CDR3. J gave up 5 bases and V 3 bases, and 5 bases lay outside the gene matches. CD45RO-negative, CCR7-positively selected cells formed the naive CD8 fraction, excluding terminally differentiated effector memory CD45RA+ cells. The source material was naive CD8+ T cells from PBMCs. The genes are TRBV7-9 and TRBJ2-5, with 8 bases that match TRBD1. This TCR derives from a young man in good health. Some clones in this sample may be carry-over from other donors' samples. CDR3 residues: CASSFQGAGETQYF. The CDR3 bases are TGTGCCAGCAGCTTCCAGGGGGCCGGGGAGACCCAGTACTTC.